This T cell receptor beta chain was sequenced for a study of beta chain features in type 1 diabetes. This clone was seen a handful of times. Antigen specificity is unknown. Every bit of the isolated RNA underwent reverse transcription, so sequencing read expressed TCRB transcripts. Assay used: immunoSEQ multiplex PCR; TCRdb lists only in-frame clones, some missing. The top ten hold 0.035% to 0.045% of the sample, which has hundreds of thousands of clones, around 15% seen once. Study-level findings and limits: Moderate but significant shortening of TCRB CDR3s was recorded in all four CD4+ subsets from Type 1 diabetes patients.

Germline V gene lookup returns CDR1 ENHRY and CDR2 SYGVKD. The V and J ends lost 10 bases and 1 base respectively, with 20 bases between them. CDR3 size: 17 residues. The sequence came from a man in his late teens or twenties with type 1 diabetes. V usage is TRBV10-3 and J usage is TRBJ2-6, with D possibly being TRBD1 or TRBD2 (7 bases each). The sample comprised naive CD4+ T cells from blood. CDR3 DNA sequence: TGTGCCACCCAGGGGGGGCTCCATGCTTCTGGGGCCAACGTCCTGACTTTC. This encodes CATQGGLHASGANVLTF.